Shown below are 12 T cell receptor beta chains from a single sample sequenced in a study of CD8+CD57+ T cells in acquired aplastic anemia. Genomic DNA templated the TCR beta VDJ and CDR3 profiling. MiXCR, run by TCRdb on the reads, gives a single entry per CDR3 protein. The sample records fewer than 300,000 distinct CDR3 sequences, around 82% being singletons. All patients picked for sequencing had shown, by flow cytometry, an expansion of CD8+CD57+ cells. The sample taken for sequencing was sorted CD4+, CD8+, or CD8+CD57+ T cells (not recorded which) from PBMCs. The receptors derive from a human donor with aplastic anemia.

Notes on this clonotype: At one of its ends the junction is not consistent with the germline gene, which may arise from a read error. The chain recombines TRBV2 with TRBJ2-1; maybe TRBD2 (6 bases). This CDR3 comprises 13 residues. Germline CDR1 and CDR2: SNHLY and FYNNEI. The CDR3 sequence: CGSSGGGIHEQFF. CDR3 bases: TGTGGCAGCAGTGGTGGGGGGATTCATGAGCAGTTCTTC.

The chain recombines TRBV7-2 with TRBJ2-6, with 7 bases aligning to TRBD2. The CDR3 spans 17 residues. Germline V lookup: CDR1 SGHTA, CDR2 FQGNSA. Trimming removed 5 bases from V and 10 bases from J; junction bases left unmatched: 17. CDR3 protein: CASSLTGLGSKANVLTF. The CDR3 DNA reads as TGTGCCAGCAGCCTCACCGGACTAGGATCCAAGGCGAACGTCCTGACTTTC.

In the case of this clonotype: The junction shows a germline mismatch at one end, possibly a read error. This chain connects TRBV7-9 to TRBJ1-6; D ambiguous. Germline CDR1 is SEHNR and CDR2 is FQNEAQ (reference sequence). The CDR3 totals 14 residues. The CDR3 sequence is CAYDVAAYQEPQYF. CDR3 in DNA: TGTGCCTACGACGTAGCCGCGTACCAAGAGCCCCAGTACTTT. Together with reference TRBV7-9 and TRBJ1-6, the CDR3 gives the full variable domain: DTGVSQNPRHKITKRGQNVTFRCDPISEHNRLYWYRQTLGQGPEFLTYFQNEAQLEKSRLLSDRFSAERPKGSFSTLEIQRTEQGDSAMYLCAYDVAAYQEPQYFGNGTRLTVT.

The genes are TRBV9 and TRBJ2-1; D possibly corresponds to TRBD2 (7 bases). Germline V gene data show CDR1 as SGDLS and CDR2 as YYNGEE. The CDR3 consists of 17 residues. V lost 4 bases to trimming and J lost 0 bases, with 17 bases between them. The CDR3 protein is CASSLMRGGRSYNEQFF. In DNA, the CDR3 is TGTGCCAGCAGCTTAATGAGGGGGGGGCGCTCCTACAATGAGCAGTTCTTC.

The chain is built from TRBV7-9 and TRBJ2-1, with TRBD1 as a possible D gene (5 bases). The CDR3 has 15 amino acids. The germline V gene encodes CDR1 SEHNR and CDR2 FQNEAQ (reference sequence). Trimming removed 6 bases from V and 16 bases from J, with 28 bases in between. CDR3 in DNA: TGTGCCAGCAGTCGACAGTCCATGAACACTGAAGCTTTCTTCTTC. This gives the protein CASSRQSMNTEAFFF.

As to this clonotype: Mismatch with germline at one junction end may stem from a read error. The V and J genes are TRBV9 and TRBJ1-2; perhaps TRBD1 as D (5 bases). The germline V gene has CDR1 SGDLS and CDR2 YYNGEE. The CDR3 has 13 amino acids. CDR3 loop: CASSQGLAGHYSF. CDR3 DNA: TGCGCCAGCAGCCAAGGCCTTGCAGGGCACTACTCCTTC.

This clonotype was picked up one time. The V call is TRBV20-1, the J call TRBJ2-6; D possibly corresponds to TRBD2 (6 bases). Looked up from germline, CDR1 is DFQATT and CDR2 is SNEGSKA (reference sequence). V was shortened by 2 bases and J by 3 bases, with 11 bases between the two germline ends. The CDR3 has 15 amino acids. For the CDR3, the DNA is TGCAGTGCTAGACCGACTAGTGGTGGGGCCAACGTCCTGACTTTC. As protein: CSARPTSGGANVLTF.

This clonotype appeared a few times. The gene calls are TRBV5-1 and TRBJ1-3; D not resolved. Germline lookup yields CDR1 SGHRS and CDR2 YFSETQ. The CDR3 has 15 amino acids. The V end was cut by 7 bases, the J end by 0 bases, with 14 bases between. The CDR3 DNA sequence: TGCGCCAGCTCCTCCTCCCCGAGCTCTGGAAACACCATATATTTT. Its protein product is CASSSSPSSGNTIYF.

This clonotype was seen only once. The gene calls are TRBV7-2 and TRBJ2-7; the D gene is possibly TRBD2 (6 bases). Germline loops: CDR1 SGHTA, CDR2 FQGNSA. CDR3 size: 18 residues. V was clipped by 4 bases and J by 4 bases, with 26 bases between them. The CDR3 DNA sequence: TGTGCCAGCAGCTCTAGCGCAGACGGGGGAGCCCTTTCGTACGAGCAGTACGTC. It is translated as CASSSSADGGALSYEQYV.

Notes on this clonotype: Compared with germline, one end of the junction differs, possibly owing to a read error. CDR3 amino acids: CAGSLGGGSNTRYTF. The CDR3, as DNA: TGTGCCGGCAGCTTGGGTGGAGGGTCAAATACGCGCTACACCTTC. This chain joins TRBV7-2 and TRBJ1-2; no firm D call. Looked up from germline, CDR1 is SGHTA and CDR2 is FQGNSA. CDR3 length equals 15 residues.

V and J are TRBV20-1 and TRBJ1-1; maybe TRBD1 (5 bases). The CDR3 sequence is 14 residues long. The germline V gene has CDR1 DFQATT and CDR2 SNEGSKA (reference sequence). Trimming left V 6 bases short and J 5 bases short, with 19 bases between. DNA of the CDR3: TGCAGTGCCAGCAGTCAAGGGGACGGAACTGAAGCTTTCTTT. It specifies CSASSQGDGTEAFF.

Turning to this clonotype: No conserved phenylalanine or tryptophan ends this CDR3, so it is likely a read error. Because the CDR3's place on the DNA is in doubt, the DNA is left out and the CDR3 is given as listed by TCRdb. The chain carries TRBV7-9 and TRBJ2-1. Including both end residues, the CDR3 is 16 amino acids long. Germline CDR1 SEHNR, CDR2 FQNEAQ (reference sequence). The CDR3 loop reads CASSFHETQYFEPQFL.